Each of the 7 T cell receptor beta chains below was sequenced from the same sample in a study of T-cell reconstitution after alpha-beta-depleted transplantation in children. TCRbeta library construction was performed incorporating unique molecular identifiers. TCRdb itself ran the PCR reads through MiXCR, one entry per CDR3 protein. The sample carries 300,000 or so distinct CDR3 sequences, about 10% recorded once. This sample comprised PBMCs from the stem cell graft donor, obtained from the stem cell graft. These receptors were obtained from a human donor who donated a stem cell graft to a child with SCID.

This chain joins TRBV20-1 and TRBJ2-7, with D unclear. V was cut by 3 bases and J by 8 bases, with 17 bases left in between. Germline assignment: CDR1 DFQATT and CDR2 SNEGSKA (reference sequence). CDR3 size: 13 residues. The CDR3 is CSASLTSTSQQYF. As DNA, the CDR3 is TGCAGTGCTAGCCTCACGTCCACATCTCAGCAGTACTTC.

There are a few counts of this clonotype. V usage is TRBV9 and J usage is TRBJ1-6; no clear D gene. Trimming shortened V by 1 base and J by 7 bases, and 12 bases separated the two germline ends. The germline V gene encodes CDR1 SGDLS and CDR2 YYNGEE. The CDR3 has 15 amino acids. The CDR3 region is CASSVSSSGNSPLHF. Here the CDR3 DNA reads TGTGCCAGCAGCGTATCGTCGTCTGGGAATTCACCCCTCCACTTT.

This clonotype turned up a few times. V and J are TRBV20-1 and TRBJ1-2, with a weak D call TRBD1 (5 bases). The CDR3 has 14 amino acids. Germline CDR1 DFQATT, CDR2 SNEGSKA (reference sequence). V shed 2 bases and J shed 0 bases, with 10 bases lying between them. The CDR3 is CSARLTVTNYGYTF. Written as DNA, the CDR3 is TGCAGTGCTAGATTGACAGTTACTAACTATGGCTACACCTTC.

The sample holds a few counts of this clonotype. The chain carries TRBV7-9 and TRBJ2-1; D not resolved. The CDR3 spans 14 residues. From germline, CDR1 is SEHNR and CDR2 FQNEAQ (reference sequence). The V end was cut by 5 bases, the J end by 6 bases, with 14 bases between. The CDR3 region has the DNA TGTGCCAGCAGCGACCCCCCAGGTGTCAATGAGCAGTTCTTC. Residues: CASSDPPGVNEQFF. The full variable domain, with the rest looked up from reference TRBV7-9 and TRBJ2-1, is DTGVSQNPRHKITKRGQNVTFRCDPISEHNRLYWYRQTLGQGPEFLTYFQNEAQLEKSRLLSDRFSAERPKGSFSTLEIQRTEQGDSAMYLCASSDPPGVNEQFFGPGTRLTVL.

The V call is TRBV20-1, the J call TRBJ2-5; perhaps D is TRBD1 or TRBD2 (5 bases each). This CDR3 comprises 14 residues. The V and J ends lost 5 bases and 2 bases respectively, with 15 bases between them. In germline, CDR1 is DFQATT, CDR2 SNEGSKA (reference sequence). CDR3 sequence: CSAAPGTLQETQYF. CDR3 nucleotide sequence: TGCAGTGCTGCCCCTGGGACGTTACAAGAGACCCAGTACTTC.

This clonotype was counted only a few times. The CDR3 region has the DNA TGTGCCAGCAGTCTCGACCGAGTATGGTACTTC. It specifies CASSLDRVWYF. The rearrangement uses TRBV12-3 or TRBV12-4 and TRBJ2-4; D is unclear. Trimming pared 5 bases from V and 15 bases from J, leaving 14 bases between. The CDR3 loop spans 11 amino acids.

The chain uses TRBV20-1 and TRBJ1-2, with D perhaps matching TRBD1 (5 bases). The V end was cut by 0 bases, the J end by 8 bases, with 13 bases between. The CDR3 contains 13 residues. CDR1 is DFQATT and CDR2 is SNEGSKA in the germline V gene (reference sequence). The CDR3 is CSARDGPGSGYTF. The CDR3 DNA sequence: TGCAGTGCTAGAGATGGACCAGGGTCGGGCTACACCTTC.